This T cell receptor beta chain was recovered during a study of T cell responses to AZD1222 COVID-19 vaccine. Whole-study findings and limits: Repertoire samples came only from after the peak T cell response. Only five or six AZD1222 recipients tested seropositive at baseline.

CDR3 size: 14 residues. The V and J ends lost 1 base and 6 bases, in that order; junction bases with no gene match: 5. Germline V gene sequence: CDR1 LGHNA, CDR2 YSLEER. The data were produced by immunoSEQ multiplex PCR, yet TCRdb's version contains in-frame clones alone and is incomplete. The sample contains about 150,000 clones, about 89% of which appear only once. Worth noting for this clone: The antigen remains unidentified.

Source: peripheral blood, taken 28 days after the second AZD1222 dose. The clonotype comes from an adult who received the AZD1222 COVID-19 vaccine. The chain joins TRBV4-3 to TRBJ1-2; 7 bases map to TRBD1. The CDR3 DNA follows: TGCGCCAGCAGCCAAGTCAGGGGGGGCGATGGCTACACCTTC. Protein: CASSQVRGGDGYTF.